One and the same sample provided the 24 T cell receptor beta chains below, sequenced in a study of T cell responses to AZD1222 COVID-19 vaccine. TCRdb keeps only in-frame clones here, not all; method: immunoSEQ multiplex PCR. The sample carries around 140,000 clones, roughly nine tenths recorded once. The sequencing used peripheral blood, collected 28 days after the second AZD1222 dose. All receptors come from an adult who received the AZD1222 COVID-19 vaccine.

J is TRBJ2-1 and V is TRBV7-9, with 7 bases identical to TRBD2. CDR3 length: 15 amino acids. CDR1 is SEHNR, CDR2 FQNEAQ, per germline (reference sequence). V trimming: 0 bases; J trimming: 4 bases; junction bases outside the gene matches: 3. CDR3 in DNA: TGTGCCAGCAGCTTAGCACACGGGAGGTACAATGAGCAGTTCTTC. As protein: CASSLAHGRYNEQFF.

In this sample, this clone turned up once. The chain couples TRBV4-2 to TRBJ1-2; 7 bases map to TRBD1. Germline lookup yields CDR1 LGHNA and CDR2 YNFKEQ. CDR3 length: 16 residues. Unmatched junction bases numbered 10, after V lost 4 bases and J lost 2 bases. CDR3: CASSPRQGAENYGYTF. CDR3 coding DNA: TGTGCCAGCAGCCCCCGACAGGGCGCCGAAAACTATGGCTACACCTTC.

The chain joins TRBV19 to TRBJ2-5; D not certain. Germline V lookup: CDR1 LNHDA, CDR2 SQIVND (reference sequence). Trimming removed 2 bases at V and 1 base at J, with 5 bases between. There are 13 residues in the CDR3. CDR3 sequence (DNA): TGTGCCAGTAGTATATCGGTCCAAGAGACCCAGTACTTC. The encoded protein is CASSISVQETQYF.

This rearrangement joins TRBV27 to TRBJ2-1, with 8 bases that match TRBD2. This CDR3 spans 14 amino acids. Trimming at V came to 6 bases and at J to 3 bases, leaving 4 bases not matched to a gene. Per germline, CDR1 MNHEY and CDR2 SMNVEV (reference sequence). The CDR3 loop is CASRIAGRYNEQFF. The CDR3 DNA is TGTGCCAGCAGGATAGCGGGACGCTACAATGAGCAGTTCTTC.

The chain couples TRBV18 to TRBJ1-5; D may be TRBD1 (6 bases). Trimming took off 3 bases at V and 4 bases at J, with 13 bases between the two ends. Germline lookup yields CDR1 KGHSH and CDR2 LQKENI. The CDR3 length is 15 residues. The CDR3 here is CASSPVQGGNQPQHF. CDR3 DNA: TGTGCCAGCTCACCGGTACAGGGCGGGAATCAGCCCCAGCATTTT.

J is TRBJ1-5 and V is TRBV7-9; D is unresolved. V lost 5 bases and J lost 7, with 9 bases in between. The V gene's germline CDR1 is SEHNR and CDR2 FQNEAQ (reference sequence). The CDR3 covers 12 residues. As DNA, the CDR3 is TGTGCCAGCAGCCAACCCGGGCAGCCCCAGCATTTT. Translating it yields CASSQPGQPQHF.

V usage is TRBV5-5 and J usage is TRBJ1-3; D gene ambiguous. The CDR3 loop spans 16 amino acids. V was shortened by 0 bases and J by 2 bases, with 12 bases between the two germline ends. Germline loops: CDR1 SGHKS, CDR2 YYEKEE (reference sequence). The CDR3 bases are TGTGCCAGCAGCTTGGAGGGTGGAATAGCTGGAAACACCATATATTTT. Translating it yields CASSLEGGIAGNTIYF.

The DNA of the CDR3 is TGTGCCACCAGTGGGGTTGGTCAGCCCCAGCATTTT. This gives the protein CATSGVGQPQHF. The rearrangement uses TRBV24-1 and TRBJ1-5; no definite D call. Germline V gene data show CDR1 as KGHDR and CDR2 as SFDVKD. The CDR3 runs 12 residues. V was shortened by 5 bases and J by 6 bases, with 7 bases between the two germline ends.

V is TRBV11-2 and J is TRBJ1-5; TRBD1 might be the D (6 bases). This CDR3 spans 15 amino acids. Germline CDR1 and CDR2: SGHAT and FQNNGV. Between the trimmed V and J ends, which lost 5 bases and 5 bases, there was a span of 16 bases. The CDR3 protein is CASSLKWGADQPQHF. In DNA, the CDR3 is TGTGCCAGCAGCCTGAAGTGGGGGGCCGATCAGCCCCAGCATTTT.

The chain links TRBV5-1 to TRBJ1-5; 10 nucleotides line up with TRBD1. The ends lost 4 bases at V and 2 bases at J; junction bases unmatched: 3. CDR3 length equals 15 residues. CDR1 and CDR2 from the germline V gene are SGHRS and YFSETQ. The DNA for the CDR3 is TGCGCCAGCAGCCCTGGACAGGGGGGCAATCAGCCCCAGCATTTT. Translated, it gives CASSPGQGGNQPQHF.

The chain joins TRBV27 to TRBJ2-7; D not certain. CDR3 length: 13 residues. The germline V gene encodes CDR1 MNHEY and CDR2 SMNVEV (reference sequence). Trimming cost V 3 bases and J 4 bases, with 10 bases left between them. The CDR3 nucleotides read TGTGCCAGCAGTTTCTCGACTGTATACGAGCAGTACTTC. Encoded protein: CASSFSTVYEQYF.

V is TRBV4-2 and J is TRBJ2-3, with TRBD2 matching over 11 bases. Germline V gives CDR1 LGHNA, CDR2 YNFKEQ. The V and J ends lost 4 bases and 4 bases, in that order; junction bases with no gene match: 10. The CDR3 extends over 17 amino acids. The CDR3 region is CASSPHQTSGSADTQYF. For the CDR3, the DNA is TGTGCCAGCAGCCCTCACCAAACTAGCGGGAGTGCAGATACGCAGTATTTT.

The rearrangement links TRBV19 to TRBJ1-1; TRBD1 is a possible D gene (6 bases). Per germline, CDR1 LNHDA and CDR2 SQIVND (reference sequence). The V end was cut by 5 bases, the J end by 4 bases, with 17 bases between. The CDR3 consists of 15 residues. This CDR3 reads CASSAGAVGSTEAFF. The CDR3 nucleotides are TGTGCCAGTAGTGCGGGGGCAGTCGGAAGCACTGAAGCTTTCTTT.

This chain links TRBV3-1 (or the pseudogene TRBV3-2) with TRBJ1-2; D uncertain. Between the trimmed V and J ends, which lost 0 bases and 6 bases, there was a span of 14 bases. The CDR3 is made up of 15 amino acids. Germline loops: CDR1 LGHDT, CDR2 YNNKEL (reference sequence). DNA for the CDR3: TGTGCCAGCAGCCAAGATGGAAAAGGGAGGAATGGCTACACCTTC. Its translation: CASSQDGKGRNGYTF.

The rearrangement joins TRBV5-1 to TRBJ1-1; 7 positions match TRBD1. CDR1 is SGHRS and CDR2 is YFSETQ in the germline V gene. This CDR3 is built from 14 residues. V gave up 6 bases and J gave up 0 bases; unmatched junction bases: 5. CDR3 sequence reads: CASTVTGLNTEAFF. In DNA form, the CDR3 reads TGCGCCAGCACAGTGACAGGGCTGAACACTGAAGCTTTCTTT.

The V and J genes are TRBV5-4 and TRBJ1-2, with a possible D match to TRBD1 (5 bases). The germline V and J ends were trimmed by 1 base and 8 bases, with 9 bases remaining between them. Per the germline V gene, CDR1 is SGHNT and CDR2 is YYREEE (reference sequence). The CDR3 runs 12 residues. The CDR3 here is CASSLYNRGYTF. The CDR3, as DNA: TGTGCCAGCAGCTTGTACAACAGGGGCTACACCTTC.

A single count supports this clone. Here the CDR3 DNA reads TGTGCCAGCAGCCAAGAGGCTGGAAACACCATATATTTT. It specifies CASSQEAGNTIYF. The chain employs TRBV3-1 (or the pseudogene TRBV3-2) and TRBJ1-3; D ambiguous. The CDR3 has 13 amino acids. V gave up 0 bases and J gave up 2 bases, with 2 bases separating them. Germline CDR1 and CDR2: LGHDT and YNNKEL (reference sequence).

The chain is built from TRBV7-2 and TRBJ1-1, with 8 bases matching TRBD1. Germline lookup yields CDR1 SGHTA and CDR2 FQGNSA. The junction had 9 bases not matched to a gene; V was cut back by 5 bases and J by 4 bases. The CDR3 extends over 15 amino acids. This CDR3 is CASSLVDRVSTEAFF. The CDR3 DNA reads TGTGCCAGCAGCCTAGTGGACAGGGTATCCACTGAAGCTTTCTTT.

The V and J genes are TRBV7-2 and TRBJ2-1; the match to TRBD2 covers 8 bases. CDR1 and CDR2 (germline): SGHTA, FQGNSA. With 6 bases clipped from V and 5 bases from J, the junction kept 9 bases outside the gene matches. The CDR3 sequence is 15 residues long. The CDR3 sequence: CASSFAGRANNEQFF. CDR3 nucleotides: TGTGCCAGCAGTTTCGCCGGGAGGGCCAACAATGAGCAGTTCTTC.

The rearrangement uses TRBV5-6 and TRBJ1-2; D not resolved. Germline loops: CDR1 SGHDT, CDR2 YYEEEE. The CDR3 spans 14 residues. The V end lost 2 bases, the J end lost 0 bases, and 8 bases lay between the germline ends. CDR3 coding DNA: TGTGCCAGCAGCTTCGAACGATCTAACTATGGCTACACCTTC. Its translation is CASSFERSNYGYTF.

In this sample, this clone turned up once. This specimen includes other DNA sequences encoding the same CDR3. The chain couples TRBV6-6 to TRBJ2-7; D possibly corresponds to TRBD1 (6 bases). Per germline, CDR1 MNHNY and CDR2 SVGAGI (reference sequence). V was cut by 0 bases and J by 0 bases, with 6 bases left in between. The CDR3 extends over 14 amino acids. The CDR3 sequence: CASSYSDSSYEQYV. The CDR3 DNA sequence: TGTGCCAGCAGTTACTCGGACAGCTCCTACGAGCAGTACGTC.

The chain employs TRBV7-9 and TRBJ1-2; 9 positions agree with TRBD1. The ends lost 5 bases at V and 7 bases at J; junction bases unmatched: 14. Germline-derived CDR1 and CDR2 are SEHNR and FQNEAQ (reference sequence). CDR3 length: 16 amino acids. CDR3 in amino acids: CASSPRGQGALRGYTF. CDR3 nucleotide sequence: TGTGCCAGCAGCCCCAGGGGACAGGGCGCCCTGCGTGGCTACACCTTC.

The chain combines TRBV6-2 or TRBV6-3 with TRBJ1-6; 8 bases match TRBD1. The CDR3 runs to 17 residues. Germline V gene data show CDR1 as MNHEY and CDR2 as SVGEGT. The V gene end was trimmed by 4 bases and the J gene end by 3 bases; junction bases not matched to a gene: 8. Here the CDR3 reads CASSSASGTGYNSPLHF. The CDR3 DNA sequence: TGTGCCAGCAGTTCCGCCTCCGGGACAGGCTATAATTCACCCCTCCACTTT.

The chain links TRBV6-5 to TRBJ1-1; 11 bases are a match to TRBD1. The CDR3 extends over 15 amino acids. With V trimmed by 6 bases and J by 4 bases, 7 bases remained unmatched. From germline, CDR1 is MNHEY and CDR2 SVGAGI. CDR3: CASRGTGGRGTEAFF. In DNA, the CDR3 is TGTGCCAGCAGGGGGACAGGGGGAAGGGGCACTGAAGCTTTCTTT.